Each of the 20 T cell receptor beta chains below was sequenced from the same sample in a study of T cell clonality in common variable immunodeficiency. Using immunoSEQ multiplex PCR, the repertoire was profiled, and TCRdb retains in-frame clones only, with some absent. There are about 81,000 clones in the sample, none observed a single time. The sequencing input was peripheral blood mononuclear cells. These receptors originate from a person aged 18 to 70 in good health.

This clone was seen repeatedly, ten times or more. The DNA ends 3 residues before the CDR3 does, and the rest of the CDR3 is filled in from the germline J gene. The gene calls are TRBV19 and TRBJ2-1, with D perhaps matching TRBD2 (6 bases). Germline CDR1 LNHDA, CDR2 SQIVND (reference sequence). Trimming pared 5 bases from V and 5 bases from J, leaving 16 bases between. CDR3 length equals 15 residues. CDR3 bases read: TGTGCCAGTAGTTTTCCTCCGACTAGAGACAATGAG. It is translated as CASSFPPTRDNE. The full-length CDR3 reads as CASSFPPTRDNEQFF.

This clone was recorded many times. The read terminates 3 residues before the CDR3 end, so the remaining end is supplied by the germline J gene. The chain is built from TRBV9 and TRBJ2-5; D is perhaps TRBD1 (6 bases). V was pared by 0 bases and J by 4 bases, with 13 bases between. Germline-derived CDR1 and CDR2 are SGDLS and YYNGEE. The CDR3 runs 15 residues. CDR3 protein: CASSVDRALGETQYF. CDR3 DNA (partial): TGTGCCAGCAGCGTAGACAGGGCTTTGGGAGAGACC.

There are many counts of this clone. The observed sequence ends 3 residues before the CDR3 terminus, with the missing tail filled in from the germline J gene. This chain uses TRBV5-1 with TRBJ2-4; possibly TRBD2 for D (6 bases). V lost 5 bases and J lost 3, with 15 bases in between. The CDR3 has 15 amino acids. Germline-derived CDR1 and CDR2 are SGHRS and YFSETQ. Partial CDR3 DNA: TGCGCCAGCAGAATGGACACCGGGGGCAAAAACATT. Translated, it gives CASRMDTGGKNI. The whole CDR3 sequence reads CASRMDTGGKNIQYF.

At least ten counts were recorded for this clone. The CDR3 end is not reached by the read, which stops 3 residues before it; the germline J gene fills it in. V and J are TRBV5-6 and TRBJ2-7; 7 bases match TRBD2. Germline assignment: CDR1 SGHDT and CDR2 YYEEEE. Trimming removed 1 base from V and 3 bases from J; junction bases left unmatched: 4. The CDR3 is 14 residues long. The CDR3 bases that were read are TGTGCCAGCAGCTTGCAGGGAGGGAACTACGAG. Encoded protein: CASSLQGGNYE. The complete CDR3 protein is CASSLQGGNYEQYF.

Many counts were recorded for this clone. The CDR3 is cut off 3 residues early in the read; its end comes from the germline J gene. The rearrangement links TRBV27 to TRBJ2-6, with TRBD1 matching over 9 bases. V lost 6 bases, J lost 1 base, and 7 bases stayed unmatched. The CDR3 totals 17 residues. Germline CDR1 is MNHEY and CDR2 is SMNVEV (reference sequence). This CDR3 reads CASSGTGLRSGANVLTF. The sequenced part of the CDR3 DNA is TGTGCCAGCAGCGGGACAGGGTTGCGATCTGGGGCCAACGTC.

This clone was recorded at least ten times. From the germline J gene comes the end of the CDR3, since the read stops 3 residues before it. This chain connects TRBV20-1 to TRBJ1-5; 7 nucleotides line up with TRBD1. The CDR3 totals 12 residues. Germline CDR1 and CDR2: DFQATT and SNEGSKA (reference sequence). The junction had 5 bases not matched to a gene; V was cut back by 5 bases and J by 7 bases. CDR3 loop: CSAGTGAQPQHF. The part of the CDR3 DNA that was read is TGCAGTGCTGGTACAGGGGCACAGCCC.

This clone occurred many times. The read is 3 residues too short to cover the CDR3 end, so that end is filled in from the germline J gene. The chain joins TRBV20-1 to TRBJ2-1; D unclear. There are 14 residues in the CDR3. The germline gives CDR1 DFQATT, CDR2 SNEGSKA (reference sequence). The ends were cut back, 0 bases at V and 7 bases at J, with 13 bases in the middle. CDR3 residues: CSAREARKLNEQFF. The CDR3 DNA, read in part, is TGCAGTGCTAGAGAAGCGCGGAAATTGAATGAG.

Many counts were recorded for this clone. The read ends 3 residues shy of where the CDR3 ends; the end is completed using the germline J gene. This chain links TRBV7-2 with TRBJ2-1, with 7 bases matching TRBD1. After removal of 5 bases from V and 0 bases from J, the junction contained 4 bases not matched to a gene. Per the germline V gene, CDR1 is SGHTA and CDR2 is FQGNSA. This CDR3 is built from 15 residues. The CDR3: CASSIRDSSYNEQFF. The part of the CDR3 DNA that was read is TGTGCCAGCAGCATCCGGGACAGCTCCTACAATGAG.

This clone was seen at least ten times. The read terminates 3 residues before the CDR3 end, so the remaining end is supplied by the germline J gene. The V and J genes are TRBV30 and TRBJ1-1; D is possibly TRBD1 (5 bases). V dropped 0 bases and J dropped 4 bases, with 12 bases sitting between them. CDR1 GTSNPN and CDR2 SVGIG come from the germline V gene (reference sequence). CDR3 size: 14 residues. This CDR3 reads CAWSVLQGGTEAFF. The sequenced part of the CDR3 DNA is TGTGCCTGGAGTGTACTCCAGGGAGGCACTGAA.

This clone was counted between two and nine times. CDR3 in amino acids: CSARDVPWGEVAGGLGETQYF. The sequenced CDR3 bases are TGCAGTGCTAGAGATGTCCCGTGGGGGGAAGTGGCGGGAGGGCTCGGAGAGACC. V gene TRBV20-1 combines with J gene TRBJ2-5, with 9 positions matching TRBD2. From the germline J gene comes the end of the CDR3, since the read stops 3 residues before it. The ends lost 0 bases at V and 4 bases at J; junction bases unmatched: 24. CDR1 and CDR2 (germline): DFQATT, SNEGSKA (reference sequence). The CDR3 contains 21 residues.

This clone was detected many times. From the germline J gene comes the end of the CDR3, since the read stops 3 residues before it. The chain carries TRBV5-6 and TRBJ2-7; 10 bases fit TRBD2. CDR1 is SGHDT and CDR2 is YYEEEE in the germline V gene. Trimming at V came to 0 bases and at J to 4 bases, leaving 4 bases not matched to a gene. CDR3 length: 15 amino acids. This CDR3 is CASSLALAGVYEQYF. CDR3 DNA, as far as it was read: TGTGCCAGCAGCTTGGCCCTAGCGGGAGTGTACGAG.

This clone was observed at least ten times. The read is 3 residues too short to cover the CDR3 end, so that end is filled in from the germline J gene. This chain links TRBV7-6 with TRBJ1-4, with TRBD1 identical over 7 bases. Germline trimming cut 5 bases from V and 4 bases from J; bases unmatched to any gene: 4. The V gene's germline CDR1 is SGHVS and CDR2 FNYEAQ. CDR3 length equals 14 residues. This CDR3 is CASSLQGGNEKLFF. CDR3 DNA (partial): TGTGCCAGCAGCCTCCAGGGGGGTAATGAAAAA.

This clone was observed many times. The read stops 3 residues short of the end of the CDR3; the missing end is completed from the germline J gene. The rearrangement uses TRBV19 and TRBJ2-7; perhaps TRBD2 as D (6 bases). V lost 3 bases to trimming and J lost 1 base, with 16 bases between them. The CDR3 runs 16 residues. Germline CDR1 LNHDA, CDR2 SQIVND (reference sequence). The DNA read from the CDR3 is TGTGCCAGTAGTATGGGAGGCGGGATTCCATCCTACGAG. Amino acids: CASSMGGGIPSYE. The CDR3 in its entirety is CASSMGGGIPSYEQYF.

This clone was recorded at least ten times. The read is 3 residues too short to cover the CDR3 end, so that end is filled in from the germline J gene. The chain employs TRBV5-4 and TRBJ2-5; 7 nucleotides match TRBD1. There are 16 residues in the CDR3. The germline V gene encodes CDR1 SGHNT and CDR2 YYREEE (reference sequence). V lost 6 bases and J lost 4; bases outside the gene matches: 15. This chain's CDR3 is CASKGSGSTGLETQYF. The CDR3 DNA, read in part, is TGTGCCAGCAAAGGATCAGGGTCGACAGGGTTAGAGACC.

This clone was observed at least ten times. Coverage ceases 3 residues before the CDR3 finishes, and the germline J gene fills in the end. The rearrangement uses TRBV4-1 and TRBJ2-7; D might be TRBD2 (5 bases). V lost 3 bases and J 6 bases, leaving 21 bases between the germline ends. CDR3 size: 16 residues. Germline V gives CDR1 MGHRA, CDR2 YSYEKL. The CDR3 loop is CASSQMDLFARGEQYF. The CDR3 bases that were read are TGCGCCAGCAGCCAGATGGACTTGTTTGCCCGAGGCGAG.

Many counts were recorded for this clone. CDR3 in amino acids: CASSGRLLSTDTQYF. The CDR3 DNA, read in part, is TGTGCCAGTAGTGGTCGACTACTAAGCACAGATACG. The gene calls are TRBV19 and TRBJ2-3, with D tentatively TRBD2 (5 bases). The read falls 3 residues short of the CDR3 end, and the missing part is taken from the germline J gene. This CDR3 is 15 amino acids long. The V and J ends lost 5 bases and 0 bases respectively, with 12 bases between them. Germline CDR1 and CDR2: LNHDA and SQIVND (reference sequence).

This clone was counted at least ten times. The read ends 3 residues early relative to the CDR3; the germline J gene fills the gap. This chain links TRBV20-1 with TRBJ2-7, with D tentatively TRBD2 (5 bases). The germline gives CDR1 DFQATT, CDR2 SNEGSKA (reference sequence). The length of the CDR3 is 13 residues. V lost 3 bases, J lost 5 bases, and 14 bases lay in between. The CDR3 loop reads CSASLTSRHEQYF. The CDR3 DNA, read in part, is TGCAGTGCTAGCCTCACTAGTCGCCACGAG.

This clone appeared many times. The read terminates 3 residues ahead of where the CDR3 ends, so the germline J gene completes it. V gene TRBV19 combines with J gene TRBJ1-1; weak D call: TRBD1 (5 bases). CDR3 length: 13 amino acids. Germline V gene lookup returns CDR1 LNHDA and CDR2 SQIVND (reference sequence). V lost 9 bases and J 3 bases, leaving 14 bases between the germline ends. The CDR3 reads CASRARGDTEAFF. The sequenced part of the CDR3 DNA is TGTGCCAGCCGGGCGAGGGGTGACACTGAA.

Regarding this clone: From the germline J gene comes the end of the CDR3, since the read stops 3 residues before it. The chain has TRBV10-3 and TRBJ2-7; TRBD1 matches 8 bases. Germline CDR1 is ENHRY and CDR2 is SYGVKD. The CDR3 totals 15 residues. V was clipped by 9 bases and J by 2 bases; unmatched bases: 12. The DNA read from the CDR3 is TGTGCCATATTGCCCCAGGGGGCATGGACCTACGAG. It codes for CAILPQGAWTYE. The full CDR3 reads CAILPQGAWTYEQYF.

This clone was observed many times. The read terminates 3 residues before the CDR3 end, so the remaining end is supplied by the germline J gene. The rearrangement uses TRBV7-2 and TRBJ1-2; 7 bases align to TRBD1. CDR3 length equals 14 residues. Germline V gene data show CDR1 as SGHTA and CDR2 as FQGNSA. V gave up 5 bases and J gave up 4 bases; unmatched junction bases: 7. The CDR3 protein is CASSIRDSSYGYTF. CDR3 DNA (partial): TGTGCCAGCAGCATTCGGGACAGCAGCTATGGC.